The 15 T cell receptor beta chains below come from one sample, sequenced in a study of T cells in women clearing cervical HPV infection. Generated by immunoSEQ multiplex PCR, the TCRdb table keeps only in-frame clones and is missing some. Found here are about 22,000 clones; the top ten clones hold 9.5% to 10%. The specimen sequenced was blood buffy coat. The receptors come from a woman between 18 and 70 years old with a cervical HPV16 infection that either progressed to CIN3+ or cleared (not recorded which).

A note on this clone: The observed sequence ends 3 residues before the CDR3 terminus, with the missing tail filled in from the germline J gene. The chain joins TRBV5-8 to TRBJ1-3, with D possibly matching TRBD1 (5 bases). Germline assignment: CDR1 SGHTS and CDR2 YDEGEE. V gave up 3 bases and J gave up 0 bases, with 7 bases separating them. There are 14 residues in the CDR3. CDR3 region: CASSWQGSGNTIYF. Partial CDR3 DNA: TGTGCCAGCAGCTGGCAGGGCTCTGGAAACACC. Based on the CDR3 plus reference TRBV5-8 and TRBJ1-3, the full variable domain is EAGVTQSPTHLIKTRGQQATLRCSPISGHTSVYWYQQALGLGLQFLLWYDEGEERNRGNFPPRFSGRQFPNYSSELNVNALELEDSALYLCASSWQGSGNTIYFGEGSWLTVV.

As for this clone: The read stops 3 residues short of the end of the CDR3; the missing end is completed from the germline J gene. This chain uses TRBV18 with TRBJ2-1; 10 bases agree with TRBD2. Germline CDR1 KGHSH, CDR2 LQKENI. CDR3 length: 16 residues. Trimming took 2 bases from V and 7 from J; bases not matched to a gene: 8. This CDR3 reads CASSPMASSGSNEQFF. The sequenced part of the CDR3 DNA is TGTGCCAGCTCACCAATGGCGTCTAGCGGGAGTAATGAG.

About this clone itself: Read data end 3 residues before the CDR3 end; the end is taken from the germline J gene. The rearrangement links TRBV5-4 to TRBJ1-4; maybe TRBD1 (6 bases). In germline, CDR1 is SGHNT, CDR2 YYREEE (reference sequence). The CDR3 loop spans 15 amino acids. Deletions cut 7 bases from V and 0 bases from J, with 13 bases between. CDR3 in amino acids: CASSATGSTNEKLFF. Incomplete CDR3 DNA: TGTGCCAGCTCTGCGACAGGTTCAACTAATGAAAAA. The entire variable domain, with the rest obtained from reference TRBV5-4 and TRBJ1-4, is as follows: ETGVTQSPTHLIKTRGQQVTLRCSSQSGHNTVSWYQQALGQGPQFIFQYYREEENGRGNFPPRFSGLQFPNYSSELNVNALELDDSALYLCASSATGSTNEKLFFGSGTQLSVL.

Remarks on this clone: With the read ending 3 residues before the CDR3 end, the germline J gene is used to fill in that end. This chain uses TRBV5-1 with TRBJ2-1, with 11 bases lining up with TRBD2. The CDR3 runs 14 residues. CDR1 SGHRS and CDR2 YFSETQ come from the germline V gene. The junction had 5 bases not matched to a gene; V was cut back by 4 bases and J by 8 bases. CDR3 DNA (partial): TGCGCCAGCAGCCATAGCGGGGGGGCCGATGAG. Its protein is CASSHSGGADE. The entire CDR3 is CASSHSGGADEQFF.

The CDR3 bases that were read are TGTGCCTGGAACCGGGACTTAGCCTACGAG. Translating it yields CAWNRDLAYE. The whole CDR3 reads CAWNRDLAYEQYF. The chain links TRBV30 to TRBJ2-7; weak D call: TRBD2 (6 bases). From the germline J gene comes the end of the CDR3, since the read stops 3 residues before it. Germline V gene lookup returns CDR1 GTSNPN and CDR2 SVGIG (reference sequence). Trimming stripped 4 bases from V and 2 bases from J, with 12 bases between. This CDR3 region has 13 residues. Full variable domain (outside the CDR3, taken from reference TRBV30 and TRBJ2-7): SQTIHQWPATLVQPVGSPLSLECTVEGTSNPNLYWYRQAAGRGLQLLFYSVGIGQISSEVPQNLSASRPQDRQFILSSKKLLLSDSGFYLCAWNRDLAYEQYFGPGTRLTVT.

As regards this clone: The CDR3 goes on 3 residues after the read ends, and that part is filled in from the germline J gene. The J gene is TRBJ2-4, the V gene TRBV13; 8 positions agree with TRBD1. This CDR3 is 19 amino acids long. After removal of 4 bases from V and 0 bases from J, the junction contained 14 bases not matched to a gene. Per the germline V gene, CDR1 is PRHDT and CDR2 is FYEKMQ (reference sequence). CDR3: CASSSRTGYAPLAKNIQYF. The CDR3 bases that were read are TGTGCCAGCAGCTCCCGGACAGGGTACGCGCCGCTAGCCAAAAACATT. The full variable domain, its missing parts supplied by reference TRBV13 and TRBJ2-4, is AAGVIQSPRHLIKEKRETATLKCYPIPRHDTVYWYQQGPGQDPQFLISFYEKMQSDKGSIPDRFSAQQFSDYHSELNMSSLELGDSALYFCASSSRTGYAPLAKNIQYFGAGTRLSVL.

Comment on this clone: One end of the junction does not line up with germline, which may come from a read error. The CDR3 goes on 3 residues after the read ends, and that part is filled in from the germline J gene. The rearrangement uses TRBV30 and TRBJ1-2; a possible D gene is TRBD1 (5 bases). The CDR3 contains 13 residues. Germline V gives CDR1 GTSNPN, CDR2 SVGIG (reference sequence). The CDR3 is CARSEGARGGYTF. The CDR3 bases that were read are TGTGCCAGGAGTGAAGGGGCCCGGGGGGGC.

CDR3 DNA, as far as it was read: TGTGCCAGCAGTGAATTAACAGGGCTGGGGGGC. Residues: CASSELTGLGG. In full, the CDR3 reads CASSELTGLGGYTF. The rearrangement links TRBV6-1 to TRBJ1-2; weak D call: TRBD1 (6 bases). Read data end 3 residues before the CDR3 end; the end is taken from the germline J gene. The CDR3 is made up of 14 amino acids. Germline loops: CDR1 MNHNS, CDR2 SASEGT.

To note about this clone: The CDR3 goes on 3 residues after the read ends, and that part is filled in from the germline J gene. The chain couples TRBV19 to TRBJ2-2; 7 bases agree with TRBD1. Trimming took 7 bases from V and 6 from J; bases not matched to a gene: 5. This CDR3 region has 13 residues. Germline values: CDR1 LNHDA, CDR2 SQIVND (reference sequence). The CDR3 sequence: CASTLQGSGELFF. The covered CDR3 bases are TGTGCCAGTACCTTACAGGGGTCCGGGGAG.

With respect to this clone: Sequencing ends 3 residues short of the CDR3 end; the germline J gene provides the rest. The chain links TRBV7-8 to TRBJ2-1; 13 bases are shared with TRBD2. V was clipped by 1 base and J by 7 bases; unmatched bases: 7. The CDR3 runs to 17 residues. Looked up from germline, CDR1 is SGHVS and CDR2 is FQNEAQ. The CDR3 bases that were read are TGTGCCAGCAGCTTAGAGACTAGCGGGGGGCCGTGGAATGAG. This translates into CASSLETSGGPWNE. The whole CDR3 protein is CASSLETSGGPWNEQFF.

Concerning this clone: The read ends 3 residues shy of where the CDR3 ends; the end is completed using the germline J gene. The chain combines TRBV7-9 with TRBJ1-4, with no clear D. CDR1 is SEHNR, CDR2 FQNEAQ, per germline (reference sequence). This CDR3 comprises 14 residues. V was trimmed by 3 bases and J by 0 bases, leaving 5 bases between them. The CDR3 loop is CASSLTATNEKLFF. Incomplete CDR3 DNA: TGTGCCAGCAGCTTGACTGCAACTAATGAAAAA.

For this clone: Coverage ceases 3 residues before the CDR3 finishes, and the germline J gene fills in the end. The chain employs TRBV30 and TRBJ2-7, with D possibly matching TRBD2 (5 bases). This CDR3 has 12 residues. V lost 6 bases and J 6 bases, leaving 15 bases between the germline ends. Per the germline V gene, CDR1 is GTSNPN and CDR2 is SVGIG (reference sequence). The part of the CDR3 DNA that was read is TGTGCCTGCAAGGGCCGGGGTCGCGAG. Its protein product is CACKGRGRE. In full, the CDR3 is CACKGRGREQYF.

Remarks on this clone: The read comes to an end 3 residues before the CDR3 does, leaving the germline J gene to fill in the end. Other DNA variants within this sample encode the same CDR3. The chain links TRBV10-3 to TRBJ1-2; D gene ambiguous. The CDR3 loop spans 14 amino acids. Germline V gene sequence: CDR1 ENHRY, CDR2 SYGVKD. Trimming pared 3 bases from V and 2 bases from J, leaving 10 bases between. The CDR3 bases that were read are TGTGCCATCAGTGACAAGGGTGCGAACTATGGC. It is translated as CAISDKGANYG. The full CDR3 is CAISDKGANYGYTF.

A remark on this clone: From the germline J gene comes the end of the CDR3, since the read stops 3 residues before it. The V gene is TRBV7-9, the J gene TRBJ1-2; D ambiguous. The CDR3 has 12 amino acids. In germline, CDR1 is SEHNR, CDR2 FQNEAQ (reference sequence). The CDR3 here is CASSPSSYDYTF. Incomplete CDR3 DNA: TGTGCCAGCAGCCCTTCTTCCTACGAC.

With regard to this clone: The CDR3 goes on 3 residues after the read ends, and that part is filled in from the germline J gene. J is TRBJ1-1 and V is TRBV5-1; 10 positions agree with TRBD1. This CDR3 is 16 amino acids long. With V trimmed by 4 bases and J by 6 bases, 12 bases remained unmatched. CDR1 SGHRS and CDR2 YFSETQ come from the germline V gene. Incomplete CDR3 DNA: TGCGCCAGCAGCGTGTCTCCGGGACAGGGGAGAGCTGAA. Protein: CASSVSPGQGRAE. The full CDR3 is CASSVSPGQGRAEAFF.